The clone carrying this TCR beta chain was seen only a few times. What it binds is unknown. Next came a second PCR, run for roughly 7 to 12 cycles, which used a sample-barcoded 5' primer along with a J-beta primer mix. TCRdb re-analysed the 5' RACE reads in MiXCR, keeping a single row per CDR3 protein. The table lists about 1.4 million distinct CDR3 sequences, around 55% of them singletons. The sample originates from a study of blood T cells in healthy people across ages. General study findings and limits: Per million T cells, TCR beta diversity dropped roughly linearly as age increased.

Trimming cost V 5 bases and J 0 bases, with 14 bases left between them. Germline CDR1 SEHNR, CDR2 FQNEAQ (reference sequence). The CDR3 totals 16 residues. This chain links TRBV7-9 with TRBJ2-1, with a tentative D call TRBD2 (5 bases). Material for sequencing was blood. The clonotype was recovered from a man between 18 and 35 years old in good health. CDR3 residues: CASSTMASSSYNEQFF. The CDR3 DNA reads TGTGCCAGCAGCACGATGGCTAGCAGCTCCTACAATGAGCAGTTCTTC.